This T cell receptor beta chain came from a study of somatic mutations in cytotoxic T cells in rheumatoid arthritis. Overall study context: Sorted by flow to nearly 100% purity were some V beta antibody-stained T-cell populations, including V beta1+ cells sequenced for TCRB.

The repertoire was sequenced with immunoSEQ multiplex PCR; TCRdb's copy has only in-frame clones and lacks some. The sample contains about 16,000 clones, 78% of which appear only once. To note about this clone: Its antigen remains unknown.

The V and J ends lost 0 bases and 6 bases, in that order; junction bases with no gene match: 12. The CDR3 runs to 18 residues. Germline values: CDR1 SGHVS, CDR2 FQNEAQ. Study outcomes and limitations: Healthy controls showed no age-related rise in CD8+ clonality, whereas rheumatoid arthritis patients did. The study found that the largest CD8+ clone exceeded 20% of CD8+ cells in 8 of 65 patients. Patients with rheumatoid arthritis showed a slight underrepresentation of TRBV07, a finding that was never subjected to any adjustment for multiple comparisons.

This chain uses TRBV7-8 with TRBJ2-1; 9 bases line up with TRBD2. The sequenced sample was CD8+ T cells sorted from blood. This TCR was sampled from an adult with rheumatoid arthritis. The CDR3 DNA reads TGTGCCAGCAGCTTAGCACACGGACTAGCGATTTACGGCAATGAGCAGTTCTTC. Translated: CASSLAHGLAIYGNEQFF.